These 7 T cell receptor beta chains originate from one sample sequenced in a study of blood T cell repertoires in COVID-19. Generated by immunoSEQ multiplex PCR, the TCRdb table keeps only in-frame clones and is missing some. The sample shows 95,000 to 150,000 clones, under 90% of them seen only once. The sequenced sample was peripheral blood. Source of these receptors: a woman in her 70s with acute or convalescent COVID-19.

This chain connects TRBV13 to TRBJ2-1, with 8 nucleotides matching TRBD1. The V gene end was trimmed by 6 bases and the J gene end by 2 bases; junction bases not matched to a gene: 6. From germline, CDR1 is PRHDT and CDR2 FYEKMQ (reference sequence). CDR3 size: 15 residues. The chain's CDR3 is CASRLGQGPYNEQFF. In nucleotides, the CDR3 is TGTGCCAGCAGACTAGGACAGGGCCCCTACAATGAGCAGTTCTTC.

The V gene is TRBV5-1, the J gene TRBJ1-6; TRBD1 might be the D (6 bases). The CDR3 is made up of 16 amino acids. Trimming took 1 base from V and 9 from J, leaving 17 bases between them. From germline, CDR1 is SGHRS and CDR2 YFSETQ. CDR3 sequence reads: CASSLRDTRRGSPLHF. The CDR3 DNA follows: TGCGCCAGCAGCTTGCGGGACACCCGAAGGGGTTCACCCCTCCACTTT.

The chain has TRBV7-9 and TRBJ1-3; possible D gene TRBD1, 5 bases. CDR3 length equals 13 residues. V was trimmed by 5 bases and J by 2 bases, leaving 7 bases between them. Germline CDR1 and CDR2: SEHNR and FQNEAQ (reference sequence). CDR3 residues: CASSQGAGNTIYF. Written as DNA, the CDR3 is TGTGCCAGCAGCCAGGGTGCTGGAAACACCATATATTTT.

The chain has TRBV7-9 and TRBJ1-2; perhaps TRBD1 as D (6 bases). The germline V and J ends were trimmed by 5 bases and 5 bases, with 18 bases remaining between them. Germline-derived CDR1 and CDR2 are SEHNR and FQNEAQ (reference sequence). The CDR3 extends over 15 amino acids. The CDR3 nucleotides are TGTGCCAGCAGCACTCACCGACAGGTCGGGTATGGCTACACCTTC. Translating it yields CASSTHRQVGYGYTF. Complete variable domain (other parts from reference TRBV7-9 and TRBJ1-2): DTGVSQNPRHKITKRGQNVTFRCDPISEHNRLYWYRQTLGQGPEFLTYFQNEAQLEKSRLLSDRFSAERPKGSFSTLEIQRTEQGDSAMYLCASSTHRQVGYGYTFGSGTRLTVV.

This chain joins TRBV24-1 and TRBJ1-5; TRBD1 matches 9 bases. The CDR3 is 16 residues long. Trimming took 4 bases from V and 7 from J; bases not matched to a gene: 10. Per the germline V gene, CDR1 is KGHDR and CDR2 is SFDVKD. The CDR3 region is CATSDPTGGIGQPQHF. The DNA of the CDR3 is TGTGCCACCAGTGACCCTACAGGGGGCATAGGGCAGCCCCAGCATTTT.

The chain employs TRBV19 and TRBJ1-4; D ambiguous. Germline loops: CDR1 LNHDA, CDR2 SQIVND (reference sequence). CDR3 length: 14 amino acids. Trimming left V 3 bases short and J 5 bases short, with 10 bases between. CDR3 region: CASSIPIRNEKLFF. The CDR3 DNA reads TGTGCCAGTAGTATCCCGATTCGGAATGAAAAACTGTTTTTT.

In nucleotides, the CDR3 is TGTGCCAGCAGCTTAGGAGACAGGGGGCTTGGAAACACCATATATTTT. Protein: CASSLGDRGLGNTIYF. The chain uses TRBV11-1 and TRBJ1-3, with TRBD1 matching over 10 bases. V trimming: 1 base; J trimming: 3 bases; junction bases outside the gene matches: 3. The CDR3 covers 16 residues. Germline values: CDR1 SGHAT, CDR2 FQDESV (reference sequence).